The subject of this entry is one T cell receptor (beta chain). Its ends do not fully match the called genes, so a read error is possible. Here immunoSEQ multiplex PCR was the method, and the copy in TCRdb shows in-frame clones only, minus some. Altogether about 380,000 clones are present, around 95% being singletons, with the ten largest covering 0.02%. This entry comes from a study of shared T cell receptors in the human thymus. The clonotype originates from a human donor. The sequenced material came from thymocytes.

In nucleotides, the CDR3 is TGTGCTAGCAGCGACGACCCCATTGACAGGGGGCGTGTGGCCAACGTCCTGACTTTC. Its translation: CASSDDPIDRGRVANVLTF. This chain connects TRBV7-7 to TRBJ2-6; 10 bases fit TRBD1. The CDR3 loop spans 19 amino acids. Germline-derived CDR1 and CDR2 are SSHAT and FNYEAQ (reference sequence). Based on the CDR3 plus reference TRBV7-7 and TRBJ2-6, the full variable domain is GAGVSQSPRYKVTKRGQDVTLRCDPISSHATLYWYQQALGQGPEFLTYFNYEAQPDKSGLPSDRFSAERPEGSISTLTIQRTEQRDSAMYRCASSDDPIDRGRVANVLTFGAGSRLTVL.